This T cell receptor beta chain emerged from a study of cytomegalovirus exposure and HLA in healthy donors. It was with 60 Vbeta and 13 Jbeta primers that the PCR ran. Clones were sequenced by immunoSEQ multiplex PCR, and TCRdb holds only the in-frame ones, with some missing. This sample has some 70,000 clones, with more than 60% found just once. The CDR3 has 13 residues. This clone occurred once. The receptor was derived from a male donor in good health and CMV-seropositive. The specimen sequenced was PBMCs. This rearrangement joins TRBV21-1 to TRBJ1-2. TRBV21-1 is annotated as a pseudogene. The CDR3 here is CASSKGGTKGYTF. In nucleotides, the CDR3 is TGTGCCAGCAGCAAGGGAGGGACTAAGGGCTACACCTTC.